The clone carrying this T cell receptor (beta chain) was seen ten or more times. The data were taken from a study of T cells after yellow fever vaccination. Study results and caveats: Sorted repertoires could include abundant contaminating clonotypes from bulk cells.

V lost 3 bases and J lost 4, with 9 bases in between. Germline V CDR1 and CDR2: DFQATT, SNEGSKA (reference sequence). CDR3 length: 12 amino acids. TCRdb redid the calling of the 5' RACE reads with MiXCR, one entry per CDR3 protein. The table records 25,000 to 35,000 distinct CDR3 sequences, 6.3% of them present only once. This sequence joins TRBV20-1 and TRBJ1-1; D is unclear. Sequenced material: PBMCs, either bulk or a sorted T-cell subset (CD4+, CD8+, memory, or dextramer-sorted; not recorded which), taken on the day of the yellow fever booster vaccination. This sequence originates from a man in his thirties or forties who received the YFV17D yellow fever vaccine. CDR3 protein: CSASSWGTEAFF. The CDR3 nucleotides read TGCAGTGCTAGCTCATGGGGCACTGAAGCTTTCTTT.